Below, 25 T cell receptor beta chains from the same sample are listed, as sequenced in a study of HIV-infected patients and healthy controls. No cell fractionation was done, so the repertoire covers all unsorted peripheral blood T cells. Reverse transcription used approximately 500 ng RNA and constant-region primers for alpha and beta. Each of the alpha and beta chains got its own library through chain-specific third strand synthesis with indices. TCRdb re-derived calls from the 5' RACE reads in MiXCR, one entry per CDR3 protein. Here the sample spans about 5,500 distinct CDR3 sequences, about 8.2% being singletons. The sequences come from blood, collected before antiretroviral therapy. The origin of the receptors is an adult with HIV infection.

This clonotype showed up many times. The V and J genes are TRBV20-1 and TRBJ2-2; 8 bases match TRBD1. Trimming at V came to 6 bases and at J to 4 bases, leaving 4 bases not matched to a gene. The CDR3 runs to 13 residues. In germline, CDR1 is DFQATT, CDR2 SNEGSKA (reference sequence). Written as DNA, the CDR3 is TGCAGTGCCGGACAGGGCAGCACCGGGGAGCTGTTTTTT. As protein: CSAGQGSTGELFF.

V usage is TRBV13 and J usage is TRBJ2-3; D not resolved. Trimming took 5 bases from V and 5 from J, leaving 14 bases between them. The V gene's germline CDR1 is PRHDT and CDR2 FYEKMQ (reference sequence). This CDR3 is built from 14 residues. CDR3 DNA sequence: TGTGCCAGCAGCCCAGAGGTTGGTGGAGATACGCAGTATTTT. Protein sequence: CASSPEVGGDTQYF. Complete variable domain (other parts from reference TRBV13 and TRBJ2-3): AAGVIQSPRHLIKEKRETATLKCYPIPRHDTVYWYQQGPGQDPQFLISFYEKMQSDKGSIPDRFSAQQFSDYHSELNMSSLELGDSALYFCASSPEVGGDTQYFGPGTRLTVL.

By sample fraction, this clonotype is medium-sized. J is TRBJ1-2 and V is TRBV12-3 or TRBV12-4; 7 bases line up with TRBD1. V trimming: 3 bases; J trimming: 6 bases; junction bases outside the gene matches: 7. CDR3 length: 14 residues. CDR3 in amino acids: CASSFGQVSHGYTF. CDR3 sequence (DNA): TGTGCCAGCAGTTTCGGACAGGTCTCTCATGGCTACACCTTC.

This clonotype was counted at least ten times. V and J are TRBV6-1 and TRBJ2-4; 7 nucleotides line up with TRBD1. This CDR3 has 13 residues. V was clipped by 6 bases and J by 7 bases; unmatched bases: 6. Germline V gene sequence: CDR1 MNHNS, CDR2 SASEGT. The CDR3 sequence: CASRYQGVNIQYF. DNA of the CDR3: TGTGCCAGCAGATACCAGGGGGTTAACATTCAGTACTTC.

This clonotype showed up many times. V and J are TRBV13 and TRBJ2-5; no clear D. In germline, CDR1 is PRHDT, CDR2 FYEKMQ (reference sequence). V lost 5 bases and J lost 3, with 13 bases in between. The CDR3 contains 14 residues. The CDR3 protein is CASSPRSEKETQYF. The CDR3 region has the DNA TGTGCCAGCAGCCCCAGGAGCGAAAAAGAGACCCAGTACTTC.

This clonotype was counted many times. The chain couples TRBV5-4 to TRBJ2-1; D perhaps matches TRBD2 (5 bases). V dropped 0 bases and J dropped 9 bases, with 7 bases sitting between them. The CDR3 sequence is 12 residues long. Germline assignment: CDR1 SGHNT and CDR2 YYREEE (reference sequence). CDR3 bases: TGTGCCAGCAGCTTGGACGGGATTGAGCAGTTCTTC. Its protein is CASSLDGIEQFF.

This clonotype has at least ten counts. The rearrangement joins TRBV6-1 to TRBJ1-5; D call uncertain. Germline CDR1 is MNHNS and CDR2 is SASEGT. The CDR3 contains 15 residues. V lost 6 bases and J lost 1, with 13 bases in between. The CDR3 DNA follows: TGTGCCAGCAGAAGACCCCAGGAGAGCAATCAGCCCCAGCATTTT. Protein: CASRRPQESNQPQHF.

By share, this clonotype ranks as medium-sized. V is TRBV7-3 and J is TRBJ2-7; 8 nucleotides agree with TRBD1. With V trimmed by 5 bases and J by 2 bases, 11 bases remained unmatched. The CDR3 contains 16 residues. Germline V gene sequence: CDR1 SGHTA, CDR2 FQGTGA. CDR3 in DNA: TGTGCCAGCAGCAAACCGACAGGGGACTCAGCCTACGAGCAGTACTTC. Amino acids: CASSKPTGDSAYEQYF.

Of note for this clonotype: A read error may be the cause here, since a much bigger clone is one base away. The V gene is TRBV15, the J gene TRBJ1-1; D gene ambiguous. V lost 5 bases, J lost 4 bases, and 17 bases lay in between. CDR3 size: 15 residues. The V gene's germline CDR1 is LNHNV and CDR2 YYDKDF (reference sequence). The CDR3 loop is CATSAAAHMRTEAFF. The CDR3 nucleotides read TGTGCCACCAGCGCGGCAGCGCATATGCGCACTGAAGCTTTCTTT. The full variable domain, in which reference TRBV15 and TRBJ1-1 provide the parts outside the CDR3, is DAMVIQNPRYQVTQFGKPVTLSCSQTLNHNVMYWYQQKSSQAPKLLFHYYDKDFNNEADTPDNFQSRRPNTSFCFLDIRSPGLGDTAMYLCATSAAAHMRTEAFFGQGTRLTVV.

This clonotype is medium-sized within its sample. The genes are TRBV28 and TRBJ1-1, with unresolved D. The germline gives CDR1 MDHEN, CDR2 SYDVKM. V was shortened by 5 bases and J by 4 bases, with 14 bases between the two germline ends. There are 14 residues in the CDR3. Here the CDR3 reads CASSPHQWRTEAFF. CDR3 DNA sequence: TGTGCCAGCAGTCCCCACCAGTGGCGCACTGAAGCTTTCTTT.

To note about this clonotype: Relative to the germline gene, one junction end is altered; a read error may explain this. This sequence joins TRBV6-5 and TRBJ1-1; D might be TRBD1 (6 bases). The CDR3 loop spans 15 amino acids. CDR1 and CDR2 (germline): MNHEY, SVGAGI. CDR3 DNA sequence: TGTGCCAGCAGCCTTCGGCCGGGGGCTACCACTGAAGCGTTCTTT. It codes for CASSLRPGATTEAFF.

This clonotype showed up many times. The rearrangement uses TRBV29-1 and TRBJ2-1; no reliable D call. Looked up from germline, CDR1 is SQVTM and CDR2 is ANQGSEA. CDR3 size: 10 residues. Trimming took off 6 bases at V and 8 bases at J, with 8 bases between the two ends. The CDR3 DNA follows: TGCAGCGTAAATGTCTATGAGCAGTTCTTC. It specifies CSVNVYEQFF.

The V and J genes are TRBV29-1 and TRBJ2-5; D is unclear. Germline CDR1 reads SQVTM; CDR2 reads ANQGSEA. Between the trimmed V and J ends, which lost 5 bases and 5 bases, there was a span of 6 bases. This CDR3 has 10 amino acids. Here the CDR3 reads CSVRIETQYF. CDR3 nucleotides: TGCAGCGTTAGAATTGAGACCCAGTACTTC. The variable domain in full, with the rest retrieved from reference TRBV29-1 and TRBJ2-5, is SAVISQKPSRDICQRGTSLTIQCQVDSQVTMMFWYRQQPGQSLTLIATANQGSEATYESGFVIDKFPISRPNLTFSTLTVSNMSPEDSSIYLCSVRIETQYFGPGTRLLVL.

Judged by abundance, this clonotype is medium-sized (0.01 to 0.1%). CDR3 amino acids: CASSPWTSGKETQYF. The CDR3 bases are TGTGCCAGCTCACCTTGGACTAGCGGAAAAGAGACCCAGTACTTC. This rearrangement joins TRBV18 to TRBJ2-5; TRBD2 matches at 10 bases. Trimming cost V 3 bases and J 3 bases; bases outside gene matches: 4. The germline CDR1 and CDR2 sequences are KGHSH and LQKENI. This CDR3 has 15 amino acids.

Many counts were recorded for this clonotype. The V call is TRBV7-6, the J call TRBJ2-2; D gene ambiguous. The CDR3 extends over 17 amino acids. The germline V gene has CDR1 SGHVS and CDR2 FNYEAQ. Trimming removed 5 bases at V and 1 base at J, with 17 bases between. CDR3 sequence: CASSLRVRSGNTGELFF. The DNA for the CDR3 is TGTGCCAGCAGCCTAAGAGTTCGTTCAGGGAACACCGGGGAGCTGTTTTTT.

This clonotype qualifies as medium-sized (0.01 to 0.1%). The rearrangement uses TRBV5-1 and TRBJ2-2, with TRBD2 matching over 8 bases. Losses at the gene ends were 2 bases for V and 3 bases for J; bases not matched to a gene: 6. CDR3 size: 16 residues. Germline V CDR1 and CDR2: SGHRS, YFSETQ. The CDR3 sequence: CASSFPAGDDTGELFF. In nucleotides, the CDR3 is TGCGCCAGCAGCTTTCCAGCGGGAGACGACACCGGGGAGCTGTTTTTT. The full variable domain, completed using reference TRBV5-1 and TRBJ2-2, is KAGVTQTPRYLIKTRGQQVTLSCSPISGHRSVSWYQQTPGQGLQFLFEYFSETQRNKGNFPGRFSGRQFSNSRSEMNVSTLELGDSALYLCASSFPAGDDTGELFFGEGSRLTVL.

This clonotype was seen at least ten times. The chain joins TRBV24-1 to TRBJ2-2; 7 nucleotides line up with TRBD1. The CDR3 extends over 13 amino acids. V lost 8 bases to trimming and J lost 7 bases; unmatched junction nucleotides: 6. Germline CDR1 reads KGHDR; CDR2 reads SFDVKD. In DNA, the CDR3 is TGTGCCACCACCCCCGGGACAGACGGGGAGCTGTTTTTT. Its translation: CATTPGTDGELFF.

This clonotype is medium-sized in the sample. The rearrangement joins TRBV4-1 to TRBJ2-3, with 7 bases identical to TRBD2. The V gene end was trimmed by 5 bases and the J gene end by 0 bases; junction bases not matched to a gene: 5. This CDR3 has 15 amino acids. The germline V gene has CDR1 MGHRA and CDR2 YSYEKL. The CDR3 DNA follows: TGCGCCAGCAGCTTTTCTAGCGGAAGCACAGATACGCAGTATTTT. This gives the protein CASSFSSGSTDTQYF.

This clonotype was found many times. V usage is TRBV6-5 and J usage is TRBJ2-7; TRBD1 matches at 7 bases. J lost 2 bases, V lost 0 bases, and 7 bases had no gene match. From germline, CDR1 is MNHEY and CDR2 SVGAGI. CDR3 length: 16 residues. DNA for the CDR3: TGTGCCAGCAGTTACTCGCTCGCAGGGGGAACCTACGAGCAGTACTTC. It is translated as CASSYSLAGGTYEQYF.

There are many counts of this clonotype. The chain couples TRBV6-6 to TRBJ2-7; D gene ambiguous. From germline, CDR1 is MNHNY and CDR2 SVGAGI (reference sequence). Trimming removed 0 bases from V and 4 bases from J, with 7 bases in between. This CDR3 has 13 residues. CDR3 bases: TGTGCCAGCAGTTACTCTGCAGTATACGAGCAGTACTTC. This gives the protein CASSYSAVYEQYF.

The J gene is TRBJ2-3, the V gene TRBV23-1; D may match TRBD1 or TRBD2 (5 bases each). TRBV23-1 carries the ORF label, with uncertain function. The CDR3 has 16 amino acids. Trimming stripped 0 bases from V and 2 bases from J, with 12 bases between. The DNA for the CDR3 is TGCGCCAGCAGTCAATCTATTCTCGGGACCACAGATACGCAGTATTTT. The encoded protein is CASSQSILGTTDTQYF.

This clonotype has ten or more counts. The gene calls are TRBV6-5 and TRBJ2-1, with TRBD2 identical over 13 bases. The J segment lost 7 bases and the V segment lost 2 bases, leaving 2 bases of the junction unmatched. The CDR3 length is 15 residues. CDR1 and CDR2 (germline): MNHEY, SVGAGI. The CDR3 nucleotides are TGTGCCAGCAGTTACGGGGGACTAGCGGGAAATGAGCAGTTCTTC. This translates into CASSYGGLAGNEQFF.

This clonotype is medium-sized within its sample. The CDR3 region is CASSQPGQSSTDTQYF. CDR3 DNA: TGTGCCAGCAGTCAACCGGGACAGTCTAGCACAGATACGCAGTATTTT. The chain couples TRBV27 to TRBJ2-3; 7 bases are a match to TRBD1. Germline V gene data show CDR1 as MNHEY and CDR2 as SMNVEV (reference sequence). The CDR3 runs to 16 residues. V lost 5 bases to trimming and J lost 0 bases; unmatched junction nucleotides: 8.

This clonotype is categorized as medium-sized. The chain uses TRBV3-1 and TRBJ2-7; tentative D call: TRBD1 (6 bases). This CDR3 is built from 14 residues. V gave up 5 bases and J gave up 4 bases, with 15 bases separating them. Germline V gene data show CDR1 as LGHDT and CDR2 as YNNKEL (reference sequence). Here the CDR3 DNA reads TGTGCCAGCAGCGGACCGGGACAAGAATACGAGCAGTACTTC. Translated: CASSGPGQEYEQYF.

This clonotype counts as medium-sized. J is TRBJ2-2 and V is TRBV19; D may match TRBD1 or TRBD2 (6 bases each). CDR1 is LNHDA, CDR2 SQIVND, per germline (reference sequence). The germline V and J ends were trimmed by 5 bases and 4 bases, with 11 bases remaining between them. CDR3 size: 14 residues. This chain's CDR3 is CASSAGQLTGELFF. The CDR3 region has the DNA TGTGCCAGTAGTGCGGGACAACTCACCGGGGAGCTGTTTTTT.